A single sample gave rise to the 22 T cell receptor beta chains below, sequenced in a study of blood T cell repertoires in COVID-19. Repertoires were generated with immunoSEQ multiplex PCR, while TCRdb's copy carries only in-frame clones and drops some. The sample has roughly 280,000 clones; around nine tenths are singletons. Sequenced sample: peripheral blood. The receptors derive from a woman in her sixties with COVID-19, enrolled during active disease.

The V and J genes are TRBV11-3 and TRBJ2-6, with TRBD1 identical over 7 bases. CDR3 length: 17 amino acids. CDR1 SGHNT and CDR2 YENEEA come from the germline V gene. Unmatched junction bases numbered 9, after V lost 5 bases and J lost 2 bases. CDR3 DNA: TGTGCCAGCAGCCCTGGTATGGGGACAGCTGGGGCCAACGTCCTGACTTTC. As protein: CASSPGMGTAGANVLTF.

This clone was picked up one time. The V and J genes are TRBV5-6 and TRBJ1-3; TRBD1 matches 7 bases. This CDR3 is 19 amino acids long. Germline V lookup: CDR1 SGHDT, CDR2 YYEEEE. The junction had 16 bases not matched to a gene; V was cut back by 0 bases and J by 4 bases. The CDR3 loop reads CASSLVQVLGGAYGNTIYF. In nucleotides, the CDR3 is TGTGCCAGCAGCTTGGTACAGGTTCTAGGGGGCGCGTACGGAAACACCATATATTTT.

The chain links TRBV5-5 to TRBJ1-5; 8 bases are a match to TRBD1. The germline gives CDR1 SGHKS, CDR2 YYEKEE (reference sequence). V shed 4 bases, J shed 7 bases, and the junction held 16 bases outside the gene matches. This CDR3 contains 17 residues. CDR3: CASSPNSGRGLGQPQHF. CDR3 DNA: TGTGCCAGCAGCCCAAATAGTGGCAGGGGGCTTGGACAGCCCCAGCATTTT.

The chain links TRBV9 to TRBJ1-1, with a possible D match to TRBD1 (5 bases). From germline, CDR1 is SGDLS and CDR2 YYNGEE. This CDR3 contains 13 residues. The germline V and J ends were trimmed by 1 base and 7 bases, with 11 bases remaining between them. CDR3 bases: TGTGCCAGCAGCGTATCGGACACAAGTGAAGCTTTCTTT. As protein: CASSVSDTSEAFF.

The chain recombines TRBV6-5 with TRBJ2-7; 8 positions agree with TRBD2. Trimming took 6 bases from V and 10 from J; bases not matched to a gene: 17. CDR1 MNHEY and CDR2 SVGAGI come from the germline V gene. The CDR3 is 15 amino acids. The CDR3 DNA is TGTGCCAGCAGGCCGTCTAGCGGGCACCTACAGGGACAGTACTTC. This encodes CASRPSSGHLQGQYF.

The chain joins TRBV3-1 (or the pseudogene TRBV3-2) to TRBJ2-1; TRBD2 agrees at 9 bases. Per the germline V gene, CDR1 is LGHDT and CDR2 is YNNKEL (reference sequence). J lost 8 bases, V lost 2 bases, and 10 bases had no gene match. The CDR3 length is 16 residues. CDR3 protein: CASSQNLAGGGDEQFF. The CDR3 DNA reads as TGTGCCAGCAGCCAAAACCTAGCGGGCGGGGGGGATGAGCAGTTCTTC.

The J gene is TRBJ2-1, the V gene TRBV28; 9 bases match TRBD1. The CDR3 sequence is 14 residues long. The J segment lost 6 bases and the V segment lost 6 bases, leaving 6 bases of the junction unmatched. Germline loops: CDR1 MDHEN, CDR2 SYDVKM. The CDR3 spells CASRFDRGGNEQFF. Here the CDR3 DNA reads TGTGCCAGCAGATTCGACAGGGGGGGCAATGAGCAGTTCTTC.

The genes are TRBV7-9 and TRBJ1-1, with 7 bases that match TRBD1. The V segment lost 2 bases and the J segment 4 bases; nucleotides outside the gene matches: 7. This CDR3 comprises 15 residues. CDR1 and CDR2 (germline): SEHNR, FQNEAQ (reference sequence). The CDR3: CASSLWRQGSTEAFF. The CDR3 DNA sequence: TGTGCCAGCAGCTTATGGCGACAGGGTTCCACTGAAGCTTTCTTT.

This clone was observed a single time. The rearrangement links TRBV7-2 to TRBJ2-1, with TRBD2 as a possible D gene (6 bases). The ends were cut back, 3 bases at V and 5 bases at J, with 14 bases in the middle. The CDR3 extends over 15 amino acids. Germline V lookup: CDR1 SGHTA, CDR2 FQGNSA. The CDR3 nucleotides read TGTGCCAGCAGCTTCACGGGACTGGGACACAATGAGCAGTTCTTC. Translation: CASSFTGLGHNEQFF.

This clone is a singleton in its sample. The genes are TRBV28 and TRBJ2-5; 8 bases match TRBD1. This CDR3 is built from 15 residues. Germline-derived CDR1 and CDR2 are MDHEN and SYDVKM. V lost 6 bases, J lost 3 bases, and 9 bases stayed unmatched. Here the CDR3 DNA reads TGTGCCAGCAGCCCCACAGGGGGAAGAAAAGAGACCCAGTACTTC. As protein: CASSPTGGRKETQYF.

V and J are TRBV6-6 and TRBJ2-3, with 16 bases identical to TRBD2. The germline gives CDR1 MNHNY, CDR2 SVGAGI (reference sequence). The CDR3 spans 17 residues. Unmatched junction bases numbered 7, after V lost 6 bases and J lost 4 bases. The DNA for the CDR3 is TGTGCCAGCAGCCGAGGGACTAGCGGGAGGGCCCCAGATACGCAGTATTTT. Amino acid sequence: CASSRGTSGRAPDTQYF.

The chain has TRBV5-1 and TRBJ2-7; 7 bases are shared with TRBD2. With 0 bases clipped from V and 2 bases from J, the junction kept 8 bases outside the gene matches. This CDR3 has 16 amino acids. The germline V gene encodes CDR1 SGHRS and CDR2 YFSETQ. In DNA, the CDR3 is TGCGCCAGCAGCTTGGGACCGGGGGGTTGGGCCTACGAGCAGTACTTC. As protein: CASSLGPGGWAYEQYF. Supplemented by reference TRBV5-1 and TRBJ2-7, the full variable domain reads KAGVTQTPRYLIKTRGQQVTLSCSPISGHRSVSWYQQTPGQGLQFLFEYFSETQRNKGNFPGRFSGRQFSNSRSEMNVSTLELGDSALYLCASSLGPGGWAYEQYFGPGTRLTVT.

This chain links TRBV15 with TRBJ2-5; TRBD1 is a possible D gene (6 bases). There are 14 residues in the CDR3. Per germline, CDR1 LNHNV and CDR2 YYDKDF (reference sequence). Deletions cut 7 bases from V and 4 bases from J, with 16 bases between. CDR3: CATNRDVEGETQYF. For the CDR3, the DNA is TGTGCCACCAACAGGGACGTCGAGGGAGAGACCCAGTACTTC.

This rearrangement joins TRBV3-1 (or the pseudogene TRBV3-2) to TRBJ1-6; maybe TRBD1 (5 bases). The germline V gene has CDR1 LGHDT and CDR2 YNNKEL (reference sequence). This CDR3 is 15 amino acids long. Trimming cost V 5 bases and J 7 bases, with 15 bases left between them. The CDR3 spells CASSARRGSNSPLHF. For the CDR3, the DNA is TGTGCCAGCAGCGCCAGGCGGGGGTCCAATTCACCCCTCCACTTT.

Turning to this clone: Other DNA sequences from this sample encode an identical CDR3 as well. This sequence joins TRBV7-9 and TRBJ1-2, with D possibly matching TRBD1 (5 bases). This CDR3 is 13 amino acids long. The ends were cut back, 0 bases at V and 8 bases at J, with 10 bases in the middle. Germline lookup yields CDR1 SEHNR and CDR2 FQNEAQ (reference sequence). The CDR3 spells CASSLATGGGYTF. The CDR3 DNA reads TGTGCCAGCAGCTTAGCCACAGGTGGCGGCTACACCTTC.

CDR3 protein: CASSTLGGASEQYF. CDR3 bases: TGTGCCAGCAGCACGCTGGGTGGGGCCAGCGAGCAGTACTTC. The chain carries TRBV28 and TRBJ2-7; D perhaps matches TRBD1 (5 bases). Deletions cut 6 bases from V and 6 bases from J, with 18 bases between. Per germline, CDR1 MDHEN and CDR2 SYDVKM. This CDR3 has 14 residues.

With respect to this clone: The same CDR3 arises from other DNA sequences in this sample as well. The J gene is TRBJ2-1, the V gene TRBV9; 7 bases fit TRBD2. This CDR3 is built from 14 residues. The V gene end was trimmed by 7 bases and the J gene end by 1 base; junction bases not matched to a gene: 5. Germline CDR1 and CDR2: SGDLS and YYNGEE. The CDR3 coding sequence is TGTGCCAGCTCCCCACTAGCGTCCTACAATGAGCAGTTCTTC. This gives the protein CASSPLASYNEQFF. The full variable domain, its missing parts supplied by reference TRBV9 and TRBJ2-1, is DSGVTQTPKHLITATGQRVTLRCSPRSGDLSVYWYQQSLDQGLQFLIQYYNGEERAKGNILERFSAQQFPDLHSELNLSSLELGDSALYFCASSPLASYNEQFFGPGTRLTVL.

This chain uses TRBV20-1 with TRBJ1-1; 7 bases fit TRBD1. The CDR3 extends over 11 amino acids. The germline CDR1 and CDR2 sequences are DFQATT and SNEGSKA (reference sequence). Trimming took 7 bases from V and 10 from J; bases not matched to a gene: 9. CDR3 sequence: CSGGGGVGAFF. CDR3 coding DNA: TGCAGTGGAGGAGGGGGCGTTGGAGCTTTCTTT.

CDR3 amino acids: CASSSSSGTKYYEQYF. The CDR3 DNA is TGTGCCAGCAGTTCCTCCTCCGGGACAAAATACTACGAGCAGTACTTC. The genes are TRBV6-5 and TRBJ2-7; possibly TRBD1 for D (6 bases). Germline loops: CDR1 MNHEY, CDR2 SVGAGI. V shed 4 bases and J shed 3 bases, with 19 bases lying between them. The CDR3 spans 16 residues.

The chain carries TRBV20-1 and TRBJ2-7; tentatively, D is TRBD1 or TRBD2 (5 bases each). Between the trimmed V and J ends, which lost 3 bases and 2 bases, there was a span of 11 bases. The V gene's germline CDR1 is DFQATT and CDR2 SNEGSKA (reference sequence). The CDR3 runs to 13 residues. The CDR3 nucleotides are TGCAGTGCTAGTGGGGCGGGTCCCTACGAGCAGTACTTC. Protein sequence: CSASGAGPYEQYF.

There are a few counts of this clone. The V call is TRBV18, the J call TRBJ2-1, with D tentatively TRBD1 (6 bases). This CDR3 spans 14 amino acids. V was pared by 3 bases and J by 4 bases, with 10 bases between. The germline V gene has CDR1 KGHSH and CDR2 LQKENI. CDR3 DNA: TGTGCCAGCTCACCTACGGGACAATACAATGAGCAGTTCTTC. It yields the protein CASSPTGQYNEQFF.

This chain's CDR3 is CASSFIIGGLASDEQYF. In DNA form, the CDR3 reads TGTGCCAGCAGTTTCATTATCGGCGGGCTAGCTAGCGACGAGCAGTACTTC. The chain links TRBV28 to TRBJ2-7, with D perhaps matching TRBD2 (6 bases). The V gene lost 3 bases and the J gene lost 5 bases, with 23 bases spanning the gap. The CDR3 contains 17 residues. Germline V gives CDR1 MDHEN, CDR2 SYDVKM.